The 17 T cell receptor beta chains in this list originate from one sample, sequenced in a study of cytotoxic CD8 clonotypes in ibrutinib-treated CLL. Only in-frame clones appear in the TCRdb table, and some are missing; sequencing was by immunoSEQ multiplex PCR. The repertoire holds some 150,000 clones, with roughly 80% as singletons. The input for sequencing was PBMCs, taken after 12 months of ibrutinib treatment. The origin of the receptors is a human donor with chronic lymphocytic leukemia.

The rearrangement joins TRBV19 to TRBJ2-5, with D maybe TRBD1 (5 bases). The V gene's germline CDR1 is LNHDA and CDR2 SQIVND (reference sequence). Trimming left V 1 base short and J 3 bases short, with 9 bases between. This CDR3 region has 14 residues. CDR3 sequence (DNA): TGTGCCAGTAGTATAGCTCCAGGGAAAGAGACCCAGTACTTC. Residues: CASSIAPGKETQYF. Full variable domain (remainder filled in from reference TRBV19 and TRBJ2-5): DGGITQSPKYLFRKEGQNVTLSCEQNLNHDAMYWYRQDPGQGLRLIYYSQIVNDFQKGDIAEGYSVSREKKESFPLTVTSAQKNPTAFYLCASSIAPGKETQYFGPGTRLLVL.

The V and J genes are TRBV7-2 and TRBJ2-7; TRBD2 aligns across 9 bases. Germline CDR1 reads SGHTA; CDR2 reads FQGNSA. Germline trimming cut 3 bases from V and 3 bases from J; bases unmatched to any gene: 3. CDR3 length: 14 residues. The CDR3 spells CASSFSGSLYEQYF. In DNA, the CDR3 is TGTGCCAGCAGCTTTAGCGGGAGCCTCTACGAGCAGTACTTC.

CDR3 coding DNA: TGTGCCAGCAACCGGGGAGGTAGCAATCAGCCCCAGCATTTT. This gives the protein CASNRGGSNQPQHF. The rearrangement uses TRBV5-8 and TRBJ1-5; D unclear. CDR3 length: 14 amino acids. Germline CDR1 is SGHTS and CDR2 is YDEGEE. Trimming left V 6 bases short and J 0 bases short, with 10 bases between.

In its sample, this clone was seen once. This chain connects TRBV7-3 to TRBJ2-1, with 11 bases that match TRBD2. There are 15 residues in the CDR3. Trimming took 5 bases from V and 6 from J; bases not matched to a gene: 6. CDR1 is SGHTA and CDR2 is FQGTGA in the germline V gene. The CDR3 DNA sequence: TGTGCCAGCAGCCCCAATAGCGGGAGGGTCAATGAGCAGTTCTTC. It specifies CASSPNSGRVNEQFF.

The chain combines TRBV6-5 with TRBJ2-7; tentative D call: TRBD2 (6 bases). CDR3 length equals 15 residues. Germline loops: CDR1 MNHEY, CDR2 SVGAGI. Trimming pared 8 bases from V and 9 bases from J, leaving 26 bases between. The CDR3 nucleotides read TGTGCCAGCCGGTCGTGGGGGGTCGGCATTTTGGGGCAGTACTTC. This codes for CASRSWGVGILGQYF.

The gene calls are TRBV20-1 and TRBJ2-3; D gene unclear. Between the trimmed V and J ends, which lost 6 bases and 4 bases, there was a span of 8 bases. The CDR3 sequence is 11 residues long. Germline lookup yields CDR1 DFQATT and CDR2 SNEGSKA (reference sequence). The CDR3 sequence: CSATTADTQYF. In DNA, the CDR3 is TGCAGTGCCACTACGGCAGATACGCAGTATTTT.

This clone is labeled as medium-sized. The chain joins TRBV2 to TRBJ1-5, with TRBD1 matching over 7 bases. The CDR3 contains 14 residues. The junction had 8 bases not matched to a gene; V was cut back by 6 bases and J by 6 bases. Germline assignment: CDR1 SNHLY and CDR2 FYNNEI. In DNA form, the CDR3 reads TGTGCCAGCAGAGACGACAGGGTCCTTCAGCCCCAGCATTTT. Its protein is CASRDDRVLQPQHF.

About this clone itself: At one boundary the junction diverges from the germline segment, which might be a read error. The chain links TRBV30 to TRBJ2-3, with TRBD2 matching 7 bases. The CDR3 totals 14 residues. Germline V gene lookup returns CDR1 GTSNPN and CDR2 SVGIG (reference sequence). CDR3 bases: TGTGCCCGGAGAGTGGCGGGAGGCACAGATACGCAGTATTTT. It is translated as CARRVAGGTDTQYF.

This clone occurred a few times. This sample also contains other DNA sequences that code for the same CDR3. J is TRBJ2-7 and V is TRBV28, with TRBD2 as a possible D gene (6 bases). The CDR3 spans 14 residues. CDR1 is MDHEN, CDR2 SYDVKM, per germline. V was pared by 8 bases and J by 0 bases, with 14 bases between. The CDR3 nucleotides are TGTGCCAGCCGGGGAACCGGGGGCTCCTACGAGCAGTACTTC. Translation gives CASRGTGGSYEQYF.

The CDR3 reads CASSQVSGYSSYNSPLHF. The CDR3 DNA is TGCGCCAGCAGCCAAGTTTCGGGGTACAGCTCCTATAATTCACCCCTCCACTTT. This chain links TRBV4-1 with TRBJ1-6; D call uncertain. The germline V gene has CDR1 MGHRA and CDR2 YSYEKL. The germline V and J ends were trimmed by 1 base and 0 bases, with 13 bases remaining between them. The CDR3 consists of 18 residues.

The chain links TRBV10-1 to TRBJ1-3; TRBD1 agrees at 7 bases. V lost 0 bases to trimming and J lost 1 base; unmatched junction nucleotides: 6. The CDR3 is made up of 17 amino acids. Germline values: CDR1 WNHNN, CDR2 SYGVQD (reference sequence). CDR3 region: CASSESRSRGSGNTIYF. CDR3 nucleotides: TGCGCCAGCAGTGAGTCAAGGTCCAGGGGGTCTGGAAACACCATATATTTT.

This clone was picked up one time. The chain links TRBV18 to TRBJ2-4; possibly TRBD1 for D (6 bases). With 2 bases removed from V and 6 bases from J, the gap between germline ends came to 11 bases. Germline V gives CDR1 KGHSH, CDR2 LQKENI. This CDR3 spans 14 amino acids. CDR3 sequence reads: CASSPIDRLNIQYF. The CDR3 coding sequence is TGTGCCAGCTCACCAATTGACAGGTTAAACATTCAGTACTTC.

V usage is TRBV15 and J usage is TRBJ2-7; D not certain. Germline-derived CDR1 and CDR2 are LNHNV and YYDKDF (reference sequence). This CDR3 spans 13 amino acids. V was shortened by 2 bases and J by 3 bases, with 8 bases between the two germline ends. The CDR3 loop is CATSRNVGYEQYF. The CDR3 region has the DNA TGTGCCACCAGCAGAAATGTAGGCTACGAGCAGTACTTC. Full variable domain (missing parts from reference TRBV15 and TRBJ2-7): DAMVIQNPRYQVTQFGKPVTLSCSQTLNHNVMYWYQQKSSQAPKLLFHYYDKDFNNEADTPDNFQSRRPNTSFCFLDIRSPGLGDTAMYLCATSRNVGYEQYFGPGTRLTVT.

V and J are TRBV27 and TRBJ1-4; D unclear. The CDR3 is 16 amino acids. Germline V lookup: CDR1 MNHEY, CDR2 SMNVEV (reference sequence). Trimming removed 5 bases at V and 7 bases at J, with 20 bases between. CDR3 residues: CASSPDPGQIFEKLFF. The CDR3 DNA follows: TGTGCCAGCAGTCCCGACCCCGGGCAGATCTTTGAAAAACTGTTTTTT.

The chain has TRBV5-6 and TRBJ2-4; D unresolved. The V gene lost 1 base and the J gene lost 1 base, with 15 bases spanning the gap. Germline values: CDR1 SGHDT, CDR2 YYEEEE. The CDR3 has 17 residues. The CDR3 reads CASSLRPQHVAKNIQYF. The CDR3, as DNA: TGTGCCAGCAGCTTGAGACCCCAGCACGTGGCCAAAAACATTCAGTACTTC.

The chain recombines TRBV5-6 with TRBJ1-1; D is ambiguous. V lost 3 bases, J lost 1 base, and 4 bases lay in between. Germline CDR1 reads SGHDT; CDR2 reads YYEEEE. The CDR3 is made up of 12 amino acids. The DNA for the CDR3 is TGTGCCAGCAGCTGGGGGAACACTGAAGCTTTCTTT. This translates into CASSWGNTEAFF.

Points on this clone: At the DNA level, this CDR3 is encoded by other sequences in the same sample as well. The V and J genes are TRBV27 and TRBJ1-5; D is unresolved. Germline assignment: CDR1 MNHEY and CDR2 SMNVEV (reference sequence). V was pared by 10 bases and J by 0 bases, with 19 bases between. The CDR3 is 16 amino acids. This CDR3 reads CATKSLGSYSNQPQHF. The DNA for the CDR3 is TGTGCCACCAAGTCTCTAGGAAGTTATAGCAATCAGCCCCAGCATTTT.